Presented here are 12 T cell receptor beta chains from one specimen sequenced in a study of CD8+CD57+ T cells in acquired aplastic anemia. Researchers used genomic DNA as the template to profile TCR beta VDJ and CDR3. TCRdb independently ran MiXCR on the reads; one entry per CDR3 protein. This table holds roughly 200,000 distinct CDR3 sequences, 61% found once. Specimen: sorted CD4+, CD8+, or CD8+CD57+ T cells (not recorded which) from PBMCs. Receptor source: a human donor in good health.

The sample holds many counts of this clonotype. The J gene is TRBJ2-3, the V gene TRBV10-3; TRBD2 is a possible D gene (7 bases). The length of the CDR3 is 15 residues. Trimming pared 0 bases from V and 4 bases from J, leaving 11 bases between. The germline V gene has CDR1 ENHRY and CDR2 SYGVKD. The CDR3 loop reads CAISESAGAADTQYF. CDR3 nucleotides: TGTGCCATCAGTGAGTCTGCGGGGGCGGCAGATACGCAGTATTTT.

This clonotype came up many times. The chain joins TRBV4-1 to TRBJ1-1, with D perhaps matching TRBD1 (5 bases). Germline CDR1 MGHRA, CDR2 YSYEKL. This CDR3 spans 15 amino acids. Trimming pared 0 bases from V and 8 bases from J, leaving 16 bases between. The DNA for the CDR3 is TGCGCCAGCAGCCAAGAGACCTTAGGGACCCAGGAAGCTTTCTTT. This codes for CASSQETLGTQEAFF.

The chain is built from TRBV20-1 and TRBJ1-2; the D gene is possibly TRBD1 (6 bases). Germline V gene sequence: CDR1 DFQATT, CDR2 SNEGSKA (reference sequence). Trimming stripped 4 bases from V and 8 bases from J, with 14 bases between. The CDR3 has 12 amino acids. The DNA for the CDR3 is TGCAGTGCTACCACCCACAGGGAGGGCTACACCTTC. Its protein product is CSATTHREGYTF.

There are a few counts of this clonotype. The chain recombines TRBV7-6 with TRBJ2-5; 8 bases agree with TRBD2. V dropped 5 bases and J dropped 5; count of bases not matched to a gene: 16. The CDR3 runs 17 residues. Germline CDR1 reads SGHVS; CDR2 reads FNYEAQ. The CDR3 nucleotides read TGTGCCAGCAGCCATCAAGCGGGAGATCCCCGGAGGGAGACCCAGTACTTC. Amino acid sequence: CASSHQAGDPRRETQYF. The entire variable domain, with the rest obtained from reference TRBV7-6 and TRBJ2-5, is as follows: GAGVSQSPRYKVTKRGQDVALRCDPISGHVSLYWYRQALGQGPEFLTYFNYEAQQDKSGLPNDRFSAERPEGSISTLTIQRTEQRDSAMYRCASSHQAGDPRRETQYFGPGTRLLVL.

This chain links TRBV10-3 with TRBJ1-5; D remains unclear. Germline V CDR1 and CDR2: ENHRY, SYGVKD. This CDR3 is built from 13 residues. The ends were cut back, 2 bases at V and 9 bases at J, with 11 bases in the middle. This CDR3 reads CAISEVAIGPQHF. CDR3 coding DNA: TGTGCCATCAGTGAGGTAGCGATAGGGCCCCAGCATTTT.

V and J are TRBV4-2 and TRBJ2-6; tentatively, D is TRBD1 (6 bases). Germline CDR1 and CDR2: LGHNA and YNFKEQ. The CDR3 runs 19 residues. V lost 0 bases and J lost 0, with 15 bases in between. Here the CDR3 DNA reads TGTGCCAGCAGCCAAGATCAGGGGACACCAAGCTCTGGGGCCAACGTCCTGACTTTC. Its protein product is CASSQDQGTPSSGANVLTF.

This clonotype was detected only a few times. J is TRBJ2-5 and V is TRBV24-1; TRBD1 agrees at 10 bases. The CDR3 contains 18 residues. The germline gives CDR1 KGHDR, CDR2 SFDVKD. V was pared by 1 base and J by 4 bases, with 11 bases of the junction left unmatched. CDR3 region: CATSDFRTGGGLRETQYF. The CDR3 DNA sequence: TGTGCCACCAGTGATTTCAGGACAGGGGGTGGGCTACGAGAGACCCAGTACTTC.

This clonotype came up many times. The chain is built from TRBV7-3 and TRBJ2-3; 14 nucleotides line up with TRBD2. The CDR3 has 18 amino acids. CDR1 and CDR2 (germline): SGHTA, FQGTGA. With 2 bases clipped from V and 2 bases from J, the junction kept 6 bases outside the gene matches. Here the CDR3 DNA reads TGTGCCAGCAGCTTAGGTCCGGGACTAGCGGGGGACACAGATACGCAGTATTTT. Translating it yields CASSLGPGLAGDTDTQYF.

This clonotype was recorded at least ten times. The chain employs TRBV9 and TRBJ2-7, with D maybe TRBD2 (6 bases). There are 14 residues in the CDR3. V was trimmed by 5 bases and J by 2 bases, leaving 14 bases between them. The germline V gene has CDR1 SGDLS and CDR2 YYNGEE. The CDR3 coding sequence is TGTGCCAGCAGTACCGGGGGACCCGCCTACGAGCAGTACTTC. The encoded protein is CASSTGGPAYEQYF.

This clonotype was counted ten times or more. The chain uses TRBV6-5 and TRBJ2-1; D may be TRBD1 or TRBD2 (5 bases each). Germline lookup yields CDR1 MNHEY and CDR2 SVGAGI. V was shortened by 7 bases and J by 5 bases, with 15 bases between the two germline ends. The CDR3 covers 14 residues. The CDR3 region has the DNA TGTGCCAGCACCCCCCCGGGGCTTCACAATGAGCAGTTCTTC. Translated, it gives CASTPPGLHNEQFF.

V and J are TRBV2 and TRBJ2-1; 7 bases map to TRBD2. Germline V lookup: CDR1 SNHLY, CDR2 FYNNEI. Trimming took 10 bases from V and 9 from J; bases not matched to a gene: 9. The CDR3 runs to 12 residues. The CDR3 loop reads CAKAGRRGEQFF. In DNA form, the CDR3 reads TGTGCCAAAGCGGGGCGGCGGGGTGAGCAGTTCTTC.

This clonotype was observed a single time. This chain connects TRBV7-6 to TRBJ2-2; weak D call: TRBD1 (5 bases). CDR1 SGHVS and CDR2 FNYEAQ come from the germline V gene. Trimming left V 4 bases short and J 0 bases short, with 6 bases between. The CDR3 is made up of 14 amino acids. The CDR3 protein is CASSSTANTGELFF. CDR3 nucleotides: TGTGCCAGCAGCTCGACAGCGAACACCGGGGAGCTGTTTTTT.